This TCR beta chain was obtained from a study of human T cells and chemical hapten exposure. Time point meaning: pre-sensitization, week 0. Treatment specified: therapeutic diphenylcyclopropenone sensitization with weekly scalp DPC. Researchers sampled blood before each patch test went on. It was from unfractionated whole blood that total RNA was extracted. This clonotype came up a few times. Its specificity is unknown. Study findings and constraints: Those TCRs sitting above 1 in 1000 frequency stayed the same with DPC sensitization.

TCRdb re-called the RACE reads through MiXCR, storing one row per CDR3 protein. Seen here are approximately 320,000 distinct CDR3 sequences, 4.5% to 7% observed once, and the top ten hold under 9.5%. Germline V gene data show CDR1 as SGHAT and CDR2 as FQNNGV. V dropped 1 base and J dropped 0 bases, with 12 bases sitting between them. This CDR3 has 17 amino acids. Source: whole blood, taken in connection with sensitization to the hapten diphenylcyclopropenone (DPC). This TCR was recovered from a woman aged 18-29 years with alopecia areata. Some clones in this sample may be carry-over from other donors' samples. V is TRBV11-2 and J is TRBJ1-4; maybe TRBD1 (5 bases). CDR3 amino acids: CASSLGDRPATNEKLFF. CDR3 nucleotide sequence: TGTGCCAGCAGCTTAGGGGACCGCCCTGCAACTAATGAAAAACTGTTTTTT.